This entry describes one TCR beta chain. What it binds is unknown. The data were taken from a study of T cells in localized non-small cell lung cancer. General study results and limits: Of the tissues analyzed, uninvolved adjacent lung showed maximal T cell clonality, greater than tumor. A single tumor region was sequenced, leaving heterogeneity possible. Across samples, adjacent lung featured a median roughly 56 of the top 100 tumor clones.

With 0 bases removed from V and 0 bases from J, the gap between germline ends came to 9 bases. Per germline, CDR1 SGHTA and CDR2 FQGTGA. The CDR3 covers 17 residues. Clones were sequenced by immunoSEQ multiplex PCR, and TCRdb holds only the in-frame ones, with some missing. This sample has around 80,000 clones, with around three quarters found just once. The chain carries TRBV7-3 and TRBJ2-6; no reliable D call. The TCR originated in a man aged 35-69 years with stage II squamous cell lung carcinoma. This specimen consisted of PBMCs, obtained before any cancer treatment. As DNA, the CDR3 is TGTGCCAGCAGCTTAACCCCTTTGAGCTCTGGGGCCAACGTCCTGACTTTC. Its protein is CASSLTPLSSGANVLTF.